The 12 T cell receptor beta chains given below trace back to one sample, sequenced in a study of shared T cell receptors in the human thymus. Some clones are missing from TCRdb's copy, which holds only in-frame ones; the method was immunoSEQ multiplex PCR. This table has hundreds of thousands of clones, 70% to 90% appearing once. The same data also went into a second study, on human thymus T cells.

The sequenced sample consisted of thymocytes. The receptors derive from a boy in the first two years of life with a congenital heart defect.

V gene TRBV27 combines with J gene TRBJ1-1; D unresolved. The CDR3 covers 15 residues. Per germline, CDR1 MNHEY and CDR2 SMNVEV (reference sequence). The V end lost 2 bases, the J end lost 3 bases, and 13 bases lay between the germline ends. The CDR3 region has the DNA TGTGCCAGCAGTTTAAGATGGGAGGAGTACACTGAAGCTTTCTTT. Its translation is CASSLRWEEYTEAFF.

The chain is built from TRBV28 and TRBJ2-3, with TRBD2 matching over 13 bases. Germline CDR1 is MDHEN and CDR2 is SYDVKM. The CDR3 has 13 amino acids. The V segment lost 7 bases and the J segment 8 bases; nucleotides outside the gene matches: 3. Written as DNA, the CDR3 is TGTGCCAGCACCACTAGCGGGAGGGGTACGCAGTATTTT. Translated: CASTTSGRGTQYF. Looking up the rest from reference TRBV28 and TRBJ2-3 gives the full variable domain: DVKVTQSSRYLVKRTGEKVFLECVQDMDHENMFWYRQDPGLGLRLIYFSYDVKMKEKGDIPEGYSVSREKKERFSLILESASTNQTSMYLCASTTSGRGTQYFGPGTRLTVL.

The chain carries TRBV30 and TRBJ2-1; 10 positions agree with TRBD2. The junction had 14 bases not matched to a gene; V was cut back by 5 bases and J by 7 bases. The CDR3 is 16 amino acids. Germline assignment: CDR1 GTSNPN and CDR2 SVGIG (reference sequence). The CDR3 DNA reads TGTGCCTGGGGAACCAGCGGGAGGGCACATCTGAATGAGCAGTTCTTC. It specifies CAWGTSGRAHLNEQFF.

This chain uses TRBV5-1 with TRBJ2-1, with 9 bases fitting TRBD2. CDR1 is SGHRS, CDR2 YFSETQ, per germline. With 3 bases clipped from V and 4 bases from J, the junction kept 11 bases outside the gene matches. CDR3 length: 17 amino acids. CDR3 sequence: CASSSPVSGGTYNEQFF. As DNA, the CDR3 is TGCGCCAGCAGCTCCCCGGTTAGCGGGGGAACGTACAATGAGCAGTTCTTC. The full variable domain, completed using reference TRBV5-1 and TRBJ2-1, is KAGVTQTPRYLIKTRGQQVTLSCSPISGHRSVSWYQQTPGQGLQFLFEYFSETQRNKGNFPGRFSGRQFSNSRSEMNVSTLELGDSALYLCASSSPVSGGTYNEQFFGPGTRLTVL.

This chain links TRBV5-1 with TRBJ2-5; 9 bases line up with TRBD2. V lost 0 bases and J lost 1; bases outside the gene matches: 4. CDR3 length: 16 amino acids. Germline V gene sequence: CDR1 SGHRS, CDR2 YFSETQ. CDR3 in amino acids: CASSLALAGSQETQYF. The CDR3 region has the DNA TGCGCCAGCAGCTTGGCTCTAGCGGGAAGCCAAGAGACCCAGTACTTC.

The CDR3 nucleotides read TGTGCCAGCAGTCACCCCGGGGGGGTCACTGAAGCTTTCTTT. This codes for CASSHPGGVTEAFF. V gene TRBV7-9 combines with J gene TRBJ1-1, with a tentative D call TRBD1 (5 bases). There are 14 residues in the CDR3. V shed 6 bases and J shed 4 bases, with 15 bases lying between them. Germline V gene sequence: CDR1 SEHNR, CDR2 FQNEAQ (reference sequence).

J is TRBJ2-7 and V is TRBV6-5; TRBD2 aligns across 8 bases. The V gene end was trimmed by 5 bases and the J gene end by 3 bases; junction bases not matched to a gene: 6. This CDR3 has 14 residues. Germline V gene sequence: CDR1 MNHEY, CDR2 SVGAGI. CDR3 nucleotide sequence: TGTGCCAGCAGTCCTCGGACTAGCATCTACGAGCAGTACTTC. It is translated as CASSPRTSIYEQYF.

The chain employs TRBV6-5 and TRBJ1-2, with 9 bases lining up with TRBD1. V trimming: 4 bases; J trimming: 7 bases; junction bases outside the gene matches: 7. Germline values: CDR1 MNHEY, CDR2 SVGAGI. This CDR3 spans 14 amino acids. CDR3 loop: CASSLRDRGGGYTF. The DNA for the CDR3 is TGTGCCAGCAGTTTGAGAGACAGGGGGGGTGGCTACACCTTC.

The chain recombines TRBV4-1 with TRBJ2-3; TRBD2 is a possible D gene (5 bases). Looked up from germline, CDR1 is MGHRA and CDR2 is YSYEKL. V was trimmed by 2 bases and J by 2 bases, leaving 17 bases between them. There are 17 residues in the CDR3. CDR3 bases: TGCGCCAGCAGCCAACTTCTGACTATCCCCGACACAGATACGCAGTATTTT. It translates to CASSQLLTIPDTDTQYF.

The chain couples TRBV4-3 to TRBJ2-2; 7 bases are shared with TRBD2. J lost 4 bases, V lost 1 base, and 9 bases had no gene match. CDR1 is LGHNA and CDR2 is YSLEER in the germline V gene. The CDR3 is 17 residues long. The CDR3 nucleotides are TGCGCCAGCAGCCAAGGGGTCCTGCGGGAGCTCACCGGGGAGCTGTTTTTT. It codes for CASSQGVLRELTGELFF.

This chain joins TRBV7-9 and TRBJ2-2, with TRBD1 matching 9 bases. J lost 3 bases, V lost 2 bases, and 10 bases had no gene match. Germline V gene sequence: CDR1 SEHNR, CDR2 FQNEAQ (reference sequence). There are 18 residues in the CDR3. CDR3 DNA: TGTGCCAGCAGCTTAAACTTGCGGGACAGGGTATACACCGGGGAGCTGTTTTTT. It yields the protein CASSLNLRDRVYTGELFF. The variable domain in full, completed from reference TRBV7-9 and TRBJ2-2, reads DTGVSQNPRHKITKRGQNVTFRCDPISEHNRLYWYRQTLGQGPEFLTYFQNEAQLEKSRLLSDRFSAERPKGSFSTLEIQRTEQGDSAMYLCASSLNLRDRVYTGELFFGEGSRLTVL.

This chain links TRBV5-1 with TRBJ2-2; 8 nucleotides line up with TRBD2. The CDR3 spans 14 residues. J gave up 7 bases and V 2 bases, and 4 bases lay outside the gene matches. Germline V gene sequence: CDR1 SGHRS, CDR2 YFSETQ. The CDR3 DNA reads TGCGCCAGCAGCTTCGGACTAGCCCTCGGGGAGCTGTTTTTT. Residues: CASSFGLALGELFF.